This T cell receptor beta chain was found in a study of cytomegalovirus exposure and HLA in healthy donors. This clone was seen more than once but under ten times. The PCR made use of 60 Vbeta and 13 Jbeta primers. Clones were read by immunoSEQ multiplex PCR, and TCRdb kept only the in-frame ones, dropping some. The sample consists of over 130,000 clones, around 74% of them appearing once. Healthy bone marrow donors made up the donor group. V shed 4 bases and J shed 0 bases, with 21 bases lying between them. This CDR3 region has 18 residues. Looked up from germline, CDR1 is SGHAT and CDR2 is FQNNGV. The chain recombines TRBV11-2 with TRBJ1-1; D is unclear. Sample: PBMCs. This TCR was sampled from a man aged 45-65 years in good health and CMV-seropositive. The CDR3 nucleotides are TGTGCCAGCAGCTCCCGCCAGGCCCCTGCAGTAATGAACACTGAAGCTTTCTTT. This gives the protein CASSSRQAPAVMNTEAFF. The complete variable domain, with remaining parts taken from reference TRBV11-2 and TRBJ1-1, reads EAGVAQSPRYKIIEKRQSVAFWCNPISGHATLYWYQQILGQGPKLLIQFQNNGVVDDSQLPKDRFSAERLKGVDSTLKIQPAKLEDSAVYLCASSSRQAPAVMNTEAFFGQGTRLTVV.